These 22 T cell receptor beta chains originate from one sample sequenced in a study of blood T cell repertoires in COVID-19 (dated by TCRdb to 2018 to 2021). The library was built by means of the immunoSEQ multiplex PCR assay. TCRdb holds this immuneACCESS table with in-frame rearrangements only. Some clones are missing; in checked studies, unresolved V genes explain under half, and the rest has no known cause. Recorded for this sample are almost 50,000 clones; around 65% of them occurred a single time. The top ten clones comprise roughly 8.8% of the sample. Sequencing was performed on peripheral blood. Receptors originate from a woman aged 70-85 years with acute or convalescent COVID-19.

A few counts support this clone. The gene calls are TRBV5-1 and TRBJ1-2; the match to TRBD1 covers 10 bases. Unmatched junction bases numbered 1, after V lost 0 bases and J lost 2 bases. The CDR3 runs 15 residues. The V gene's germline CDR1 is SGHRS and CDR2 YFSETQ. CDR3 nucleotide sequence: TGCGCCAGCAGCTTGGAGGGACAGGGGAACTATGGCTACACCTTC. Translating it yields CASSLEGQGNYGYTF.

The chain couples TRBV6-5 to TRBJ1-1; TRBD1 matches 8 bases. Germline lookup yields CDR1 MNHEY and CDR2 SVGAGI. The CDR3 covers 15 residues. The ends lost 7 bases at V and 4 bases at J; junction bases unmatched: 11. DNA for the CDR3: TGTGCCAGCACTCGGAGCCCCGGACAGGGCACTGAAGCTTTCTTT. Residues: CASTRSPGQGTEAFF.

This clone was seen a few times. The gene calls are TRBV5-8 and TRBJ1-1; D not resolved. The CDR3 covers 13 residues. Germline values: CDR1 SGHTS, CDR2 YDEGEE. V was clipped by 4 bases and J by 3 bases, with 10 bases between them. In nucleotides, the CDR3 is TGTGCCAGCAGCCCGCGGGGTGACACTGAAGCTTTCTTT. It yields the protein CASSPRGDTEAFF.

The chain is built from TRBV6-5 and TRBJ1-5; D gene ambiguous. Trimming left V 5 bases short and J 4 bases short, with 12 bases between. In germline, CDR1 is MNHEY, CDR2 SVGAGI. This CDR3 is built from 14 residues. CDR3 amino acids: CASSRPGLNQPQHF. DNA of the CDR3: TGTGCCAGCAGTCGCCCAGGCTTGAATCAGCCCCAGCATTTT.

This clone has just a few counts. This chain uses TRBV15 with TRBJ2-3; no firm D call. CDR3 size: 14 residues. The germline gives CDR1 LNHNV, CDR2 YYDKDF (reference sequence). V was clipped by 3 bases and J by 4 bases, with 11 bases between them. The CDR3 reads CATSSRVVPDTQYF. CDR3 coding DNA: TGTGCCACCAGCAGCCGAGTAGTCCCAGATACGCAGTATTTT.

This clone appeared a single time. The chain joins TRBV24-1 to TRBJ2-3; 10 nucleotides align to TRBD1. There are 17 residues in the CDR3. Trimming cost V 3 bases and J 1 base; bases outside gene matches: 6. Germline CDR1 reads KGHDR; CDR2 reads SFDVKD. CDR3 residues: CATSDMRQGAGTDTQYF. The CDR3 DNA sequence: TGTGCCACCAGTGATATGAGACAGGGGGCTGGCACAGATACGCAGTATTTT.

The sample holds a few counts of this clone. The V call is TRBV12-3 or TRBV12-4, the J call TRBJ2-7; a possible D gene is TRBD2 (7 bases). The CDR3 loop spans 13 amino acids. V dropped 8 bases and J dropped 6 bases, with 17 bases sitting between them. CDR3 coding DNA: TGTGCCAGCGGGGCGGGGGCGACGGGCGAGCAGTACTTC. It yields the protein CASGAGATGEQYF.

This chain uses TRBV3-1 (or the pseudogene TRBV3-2) with TRBJ2-5, with D uncertain. CDR1 is LGHDT, CDR2 YNNKEL, per germline (reference sequence). The CDR3 loop spans 14 amino acids. V dropped 2 bases and J dropped 7 bases, with 14 bases sitting between them. The CDR3 spells CASSQLESPGTQYF. The CDR3 region has the DNA TGTGCCAGCAGCCAACTCGAGTCCCCCGGGACCCAGTACTTC.

The V gene is TRBV30, the J gene TRBJ1-5; D remains unclear. From germline, CDR1 is GTSNPN and CDR2 SVGIG (reference sequence). V shed 0 bases and J shed 5 bases, with 8 bases lying between them. This CDR3 is built from 13 residues. The DNA for the CDR3 is TGTGCCTGGAGTGTACTCGACTATCAGCCCCAGCATTTT. Translation: CAWSVLDYQPQHF.

The genes are TRBV3-1 (or the pseudogene TRBV3-2) and TRBJ2-4, with 12 positions matching TRBD2. CDR1 and CDR2 from the germline V gene are LGHDT and YNNKEL (reference sequence). The trim removed 4 bases at V and 6 bases at J, leaving 4 bases unmatched. The CDR3 sequence is 15 residues long. CDR3 protein: CASSRTSGDVNIQYF. In nucleotides, the CDR3 is TGTGCCAGCAGCCGGACTAGCGGGGATGTAAACATTCAGTACTTC.

The rearrangement uses TRBV5-1 and TRBJ2-3; perhaps TRBD1 as D (6 bases). The ends were cut back, 0 bases at V and 5 bases at J, with 13 bases in the middle. This CDR3 region has 15 residues. Germline loops: CDR1 SGHRS, CDR2 YFSETQ. The CDR3 DNA reads TGCGCCAGCAGCTTGGAAGGGCAGGGGTTAGATACGCAGTATTTT. It yields the protein CASSLEGQGLDTQYF.

This chain connects TRBV18 to TRBJ2-7; 8 bases agree with TRBD2. The CDR3 totals 14 residues. V dropped 1 base and J dropped 4; count of bases not matched to a gene: 3. Germline CDR1 KGHSH, CDR2 LQKENI. In DNA form, the CDR3 reads TGTGCCAGCTCACCACGGCGGGAGGTGTACGAGCAGTACTTC. Protein sequence: CASSPRREVYEQYF.

The CDR3, as DNA: TGTGCCAGCAGCTTAGTCCAGACACAAGAGACCCAGTACTTC. Translating gives CASSLVQTQETQYF. The chain carries TRBV7-9 and TRBJ2-5; D ambiguous. Per the germline V gene, CDR1 is SEHNR and CDR2 is FQNEAQ (reference sequence). V gave up 1 base and J gave up 2 bases, with 8 bases separating them. This CDR3 spans 14 amino acids. The full variable domain, completed using reference TRBV7-9 and TRBJ2-5, is DTGVSQNPRHKITKRGQNVTFRCDPISEHNRLYWYRQTLGQGPEFLTYFQNEAQLEKSRLLSDRFSAERPKGSFSTLEIQRTEQGDSAMYLCASSLVQTQETQYFGPGTRLLVL.

This chain joins TRBV5-1 and TRBJ2-1; 7 bases agree with TRBD2. The V gene end was trimmed by 1 base and the J gene end by 3 bases; junction bases not matched to a gene: 4. Per the germline V gene, CDR1 is SGHRS and CDR2 is YFSETQ. The CDR3 covers 15 residues. CDR3 DNA: TGCGCCAGCAGCTTGACGGGGGAGGGCTACAATGAGCAGTTCTTC. Translated, it gives CASSLTGEGYNEQFF.

This clone was counted once. The chain couples TRBV12-3 or TRBV12-4 to TRBJ1-1; D is possibly TRBD1 (6 bases). This CDR3 has 12 amino acids. Trimming pared 4 bases from V and 11 bases from J, leaving 14 bases between. CDR3 in amino acids: CASSYHLGAAFF. The CDR3 coding sequence is TGTGCCAGCAGTTATCATTTGGGGGCCGCTTTCTTT.

The chain links TRBV6-6 to TRBJ2-5; 8 nucleotides line up with TRBD2. V trimming: 6 bases; J trimming: 3 bases; junction bases outside the gene matches: 12. The germline V gene encodes CDR1 MNHNY and CDR2 SVGAGI (reference sequence). This CDR3 spans 16 amino acids. The CDR3 nucleotides are TGTGCCAGCAGCCCGGGAGGGCTAGCGCCTAAAGAGACCCAGTACTTC. This sequence encodes CASSPGGLAPKETQYF.

The chain uses TRBV29-1 and TRBJ2-3; 8 bases are shared with TRBD2. The V gene end was trimmed by 3 bases and the J gene end by 3 bases; junction bases not matched to a gene: 2. CDR3 length: 13 amino acids. Germline lookup yields CDR1 SQVTM and CDR2 ANQGSEA. CDR3 region: CSVDREGTDTQYF. The CDR3 DNA follows: TGCAGCGTTGACCGGGAGGGAACAGATACGCAGTATTTT.

The chain joins TRBV7-9 to TRBJ2-7; TRBD2 matches 7 bases. The germline CDR1 and CDR2 sequences are SEHNR and FQNEAQ (reference sequence). The CDR3 extends over 16 amino acids. V lost 6 bases and J lost 6; bases outside the gene matches: 17. CDR3 sequence: CASSPPSAGYLLEQYF. Here the CDR3 DNA reads TGTGCCAGCAGTCCCCCCTCAGCGGGATACCTTCTCGAGCAGTACTTC.

The chain combines TRBV12-3 or TRBV12-4 with TRBJ2-3; tentative D call: TRBD1 (6 bases). The germline V and J ends were trimmed by 4 bases and 3 bases, with 8 bases remaining between them. This CDR3 has 13 amino acids. The CDR3 is CASSSTGTDTQYF. The CDR3 bases are TGTGCCAGCAGTTCGACAGGTACAGATACGCAGTATTTT.

The V gene is TRBV19, the J gene TRBJ1-1; TRBD1 agrees at 7 bases. The V and J ends lost 4 bases and 7 bases, in that order; junction bases with no gene match: 0. The CDR3 is 11 amino acids. CDR1 is LNHDA and CDR2 is SQIVND in the germline V gene (reference sequence). The DNA for the CDR3 is TGTGCCAGTAGTACAGGGGGTGAAGCTTTCTTT. It is translated as CASSTGGEAFF.

The gene calls are TRBV28 and TRBJ2-1, with unresolved D. The V end was cut by 2 bases, the J end by 4 bases, with 6 bases between. Germline CDR1 and CDR2: MDHEN and SYDVKM. This CDR3 comprises 13 residues. The chain's CDR3 is CASSLPVYNEQFF. CDR3 bases: TGTGCCAGCAGTTTACCGGTTTACAATGAGCAGTTCTTC.

V and J are TRBV28 and TRBJ1-5, with 10 positions matching TRBD1. Germline V CDR1 and CDR2: MDHEN, SYDVKM. V was pared by 5 bases and J by 3 bases, with 22 bases of the junction left unmatched. The CDR3 is made up of 21 amino acids. CDR3 residues: CASSPIHSPGQGIRANQPQHF. The DNA for the CDR3 is TGTGCCAGCAGTCCAATCCACTCCCCGGGACAGGGGATTAGGGCCAATCAGCCCCAGCATTTT.